This T cell receptor beta chain was found in a study of cytomegalovirus exposure and HLA in healthy donors. Concerning this clone itself: Its antigen is unidentified.

The CDR3 sequence is 15 residues long. Germline lookup yields CDR1 SGHNT and CDR2 YYREEE (reference sequence). With 4 bases clipped from V and 4 bases from J, the junction kept 10 bases outside the gene matches. Regarding the study as a whole: Accounts indicate the classifier identified cytomegalovirus status with strong specificity and sensitivity. It was likely that a cluster of highly shared sequence variants was a sequencing artifact. Many donors shared some public TCRs, even though most TCR sequences were rare. Versus the approximately 700-donor mean, an Asian-associated ancestry cluster reportedly showed fewer N-insertions in a later analysis.

The PCR had 60 Vbeta and 13 Jbeta primers. The table came from immunoSEQ multiplex PCR; TCRdb's copy has only in-frame clones and leaves some out. The repertoire includes approximately 110,000 clones, roughly three quarters of them detected once, and about 1.1% sits in the top ten. The chain couples TRBV5-4 to TRBJ2-7, with 8 bases that match TRBD1. The sequence derives from a woman aged 30 to 39 in good health and CMV-seronegative. The specimen was PBMCs. CDR3 sequence (DNA): TGTGCCAGCAGCCCGACAGGGGAAAGCGTTTACGAGCAGTACTTC. This codes for CASSPTGESVYEQYF.